Listed below are T cell receptor beta chains from one sample, sequenced in a study of blood T cell repertoires in COVID-19. Some clones are missing from TCRdb's copy, which holds only in-frame ones; the method was immunoSEQ multiplex PCR. The sample lists just over 300,000 clones; approximately 90% were seen once. The sequenced material came from peripheral blood. Receptor source: a man aged 18 to 35 with active or convalescent COVID-19. Both conserved end residues are trimmed from each CDR3.

v_call	cdr3_length	j_call	cdr3_aa
TRBV7-2	12	TRBJ1-1	ASSSQGRNTEAF
TRBV7-8	16	TRBJ1-5	ASSFDLTGHYSNQPQH
TRBV18	16	TRBJ1-1	ASSPPVGREGVNTEAF
TRBV20-1	12	TRBJ1-5	SASSSNSNQPQH
TRBV7-3	11	TRBJ2-3	ASSQTREDTQY
TRBV28	15	TRBJ2-1	ASSFPPPGVFRNEQF
TRBV11-2	11	TRBJ1-1	ASSLSGGEEAF
TRBV5-4	13	TRBJ2-3	ASSLVAGDDDTQY
TRBV18	10	TRBJ1-1	ASSAPSGDAF
TRBV19	12	TRBJ2-7	ASSISGGAYEQY
TRBV5-4	13	TRBJ1-1	ASSSPTGGSTEAF
TRBV2	14	TRBJ1-5	ASSVGLSGPVGAQH
TRBV10-1	12	TRBJ2-5	ASVVRSGQETQY
TRBV4-1	13	TRBJ2-7	ASSQLEAGTYEQY
TRBV11-2	17	TRBJ2-2	ASRILASGTGRATGELF
TRBV19	12	TRBJ1-2	ASNPTRGGYGYT
TRBV25-1	13	TRBJ2-5	ASTLRTTIQETQY
TRBV6-5	13	TRBJ2-5	ASSYSPGGQETQY
TRBV4-1	17	TRBJ2-3	ASSHPGGGGSRFTDTQY
TRBV4-1	13	TRBJ1-3	ASSHDRTSGNTIY
TRBV6-1	11	TRBJ2-7	AGRTSGEYEQY
TRBV5-1	11	TRBJ2-3	ASSPTPSDTQY
TRBV5-1	15	TRBJ2-3	ASSWEFGGGPKDTQY
TRBV4-3	13	TRBJ1-5	ASSHSRGGNQPQH
TRBV11-3	11	TRBJ2-7	ASSRSGTREQY
TRBV6-4	12	TRBJ2-1	ASSALAGGNEQF
TRBV19	14	TRBJ1-6	ASSPADSLSNSPLH
TRBV3-1/TRBV3-2	12	TRBJ1-1	ASSQNGIYTEAF
TRBV5-1	12	TRBJ2-2	ASSLAGEAWELF
TRBV7-3	12	TRBJ1-1	ASSLGTGLTEAF
TRBV11-2	13	TRBJ2-4	ASSSLLLAKNIQY
TRBV5-1	13	TRBJ2-7	ASSSLSRTPWEQY
TRBV7-2	12	TRBJ2-7	ASSLSAGNYEQY
TRBV2	16	TRBJ2-3	ASSEWREGQGRTDTQY
TRBV6-6	15	TRBJ2-5	ASSPLLAGASQGVQY
TRBV7-9	13	TRBJ2-1	ASNLFATRGNEQF
TRBV19	12	TRBJ2-7	ASSMGGTRREQY
TRBV11-2	11	TRBJ1-2	ASSFGGLDGYT
TRBV6-5	11	TRBJ2-7	ASSYAGPYEQY
TRBV28	11	TRBJ1-2	ASSLGTGSSYT
TRBV15	12	TRBJ1-5	ATAGSRENQPQH
TRBV3-1/TRBV3-2	17	TRBJ1-1	ASSHTSYLGGFSNTEAF
TRBV7-2	13	TRBJ1-6	ASSLGGGWGSPLH
TRBV14	15	TRBJ1-3	ASSQTLRHRVGNTIY
TRBV10-3	12	TRBJ1-6	AISESGQGSPLH
TRBV4-1	15	TRBJ2-1	ASSLRLAGDYYNEQF
TRBV5-4	11	TRBJ2-5	ASSPNRKETQY
TRBV7-8	11	TRBJ2-2	ASSYSYSGELF